Sequencing of this T cell receptor (beta chain) was carried out in a study of cytomegalovirus exposure and HLA in healthy donors. Across the whole study: It was reported in a later analysis that the approximately 120 validation repertoires used the same platform as the 666 first-cohort repertoires. Points from the study as a whole: Per published reports, the classifier diagnosed cytomegalovirus status with high specificity and sensitivity.

Assay used: immunoSEQ multiplex PCR; TCRdb lists only in-frame clones, some missing. The sample shows approximately 98,000 clones, about 94% of them seen only once. The donors were in the roughly 130-subject validation cohort; that cohort was separate from the roughly 730-subject first cohort. As regards this clone: As yet, its antigen is unknown.

This sequence was found in a woman between 18 and 30 years old in good health and CMV-seronegative. Sample: PBMCs.

This CDR3 is CASSQVGGGTAEQFF. CDR3 nucleotides: TGTGCCAGCAGCCAAGTAGGGGGGGGCACGGCCGAGCAGTTCTTC. The chain employs TRBV14 and TRBJ2-1; TRBD2 might be the D (7 bases). The CDR3 totals 15 residues. Germline V lookup: CDR1 SGHDN, CDR2 FVKESK. Trimming took 1 base from V and 10 from J, leaving 17 bases between them.